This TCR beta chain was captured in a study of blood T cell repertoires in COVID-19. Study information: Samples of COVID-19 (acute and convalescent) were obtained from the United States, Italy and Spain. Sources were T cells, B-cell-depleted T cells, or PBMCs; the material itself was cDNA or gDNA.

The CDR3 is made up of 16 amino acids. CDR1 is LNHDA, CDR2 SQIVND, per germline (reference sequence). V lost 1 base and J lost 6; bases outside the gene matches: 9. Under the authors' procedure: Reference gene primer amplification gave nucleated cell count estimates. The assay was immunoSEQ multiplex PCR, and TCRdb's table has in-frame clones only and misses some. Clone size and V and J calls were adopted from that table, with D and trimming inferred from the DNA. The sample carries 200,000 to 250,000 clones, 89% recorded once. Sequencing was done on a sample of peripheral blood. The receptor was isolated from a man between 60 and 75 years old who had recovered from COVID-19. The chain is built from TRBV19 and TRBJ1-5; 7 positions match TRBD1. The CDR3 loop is CASSIAIDRVSQPQHF. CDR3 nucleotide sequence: TGTGCCAGTAGTATAGCCATCGACAGGGTCAGTCAGCCCCAGCATTTT. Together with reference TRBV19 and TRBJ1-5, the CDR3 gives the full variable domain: DGGITQSPKYLFRKEGQNVTLSCEQNLNHDAMYWYRQDPGQGLRLIYYSQIVNDFQKGDIAEGYSVSREKKESFPLTVTSAQKNPTAFYLCASSIAIDRVSQPQHFGDGTRLSIL.